Below are 21 T cell receptor beta chains sequenced from a single sample in a study of T cell repertoires in cytomegalovirus infection. In TCRdb, the reads were re-called with MiXCR into one record per CDR3 protein. The table records roughly 280,000 distinct CDR3 sequences, approximately 13% of them present only once. Sequencing was performed on PBMCs. These receptors all stem from a human donor in good health (CMV status not recorded). Some clones in this sample may be carry-over from other donors' samples.

This clonotype was counted a few times. The V and J genes are TRBV2 and TRBJ2-3; 10 bases line up with TRBD2. With 4 bases clipped from V and 0 bases from J, the junction kept 4 bases outside the gene matches. The CDR3 is made up of 16 amino acids. Germline values: CDR1 SNHLY, CDR2 FYNNEI. CDR3 in DNA: TGTGCCAGCAGTGGGACTAGCGGATTAAGCACAGATACGCAGTATTTT. Residues: CASSGTSGLSTDTQYF.

This clonotype was found a few times. Written as DNA, the CDR3 is TGCAGTGCTAGAGAGGACAGGGAAGCTTTCTTT. Translated: CSAREDREAFF. The chain is built from TRBV20-1 and TRBJ1-1; 7 nucleotides agree with TRBD1. The germline V gene encodes CDR1 DFQATT and CDR2 SNEGSKA (reference sequence). J lost 8 bases, V lost 0 bases, and 0 bases had no gene match. This CDR3 has 11 amino acids.

This clonotype has a count of ten or more. The chain couples TRBV7-2 to TRBJ1-5, with 9 bases lining up with TRBD1. Unmatched junction bases numbered 5, after V lost 3 bases and J lost 2 bases. Per the germline V gene, CDR1 is SGHTA and CDR2 is FQGNSA. The CDR3 is made up of 16 amino acids. DNA for the CDR3: TGTGCCAGCAGCTTCGGGACAGGGTCAGGCAATCAGCCCCAGCATTTT. It codes for CASSFGTGSGNQPQHF.

There are many counts of this clonotype. The chain couples TRBV7-9 to TRBJ2-3, with 7 bases lining up with TRBD2. In germline, CDR1 is SEHNR, CDR2 FQNEAQ (reference sequence). Germline trimming cut 7 bases from V and 4 bases from J; bases unmatched to any gene: 20. The CDR3 has 18 amino acids. The CDR3 here is CASIHPVGRDYNSDTQYF. The CDR3 nucleotides are TGTGCCAGCATCCATCCGGTTGGGAGGGACTATAATTCAGATACGCAGTATTTT.

The V call is TRBV12-3 or TRBV12-4, the J call TRBJ2-7; D not certain. The CDR3 totals 13 residues. V lost 6 bases and J lost 6, with 15 bases in between. The CDR3 sequence is CASSRGAVVEQYF. In nucleotides, the CDR3 is TGTGCCAGCAGCCGCGGCGCGGTGGTCGAGCAGTACTTC.

This clonotype has a count of ten or more. The chain links TRBV7-9 to TRBJ1-4, with TRBD1 matching over 7 bases. V lost 5 bases, J lost 4 bases, and 7 bases stayed unmatched. The germline V gene encodes CDR1 SEHNR and CDR2 FQNEAQ (reference sequence). This CDR3 comprises 15 residues. The CDR3 sequence: CASSRPQGNNEKLFF. CDR3 DNA: TGTGCCAGCAGCCGTCCACAGGGGAATAATGAAAAACTGTTTTTT.

The chain uses TRBV7-6 and TRBJ2-7, with TRBD2 identical over 9 bases. In germline, CDR1 is SGHVS, CDR2 FNYEAQ. J lost 0 bases, V lost 1 base, and 1 base had no gene match. This CDR3 is 15 amino acids long. The CDR3 DNA follows: TGTGCCAGCAGCTTAGAGCGGGGGGCCTCCTACGAGCAGTACTTC. Amino acids: CASSLERGASYEQYF.

This clonotype was detected only once. The V and J genes are TRBV28 and TRBJ1-4; possibly TRBD1 for D (5 bases). The V gene lost 7 bases and the J gene lost 4 bases, with 16 bases spanning the gap. CDR3 size: 15 residues. The germline gives CDR1 MDHEN, CDR2 SYDVKM. The CDR3 sequence is CASKRGVGFNEKLFF. CDR3 sequence (DNA): TGTGCCAGCAAGCGGGGGGTGGGCTTTAATGAAAAACTGTTTTTT.

The rearrangement joins TRBV6-6 to TRBJ2-7, with D perhaps TRBD2 (6 bases). This CDR3 region has 14 residues. V gave up 3 bases and J gave up 4 bases, with 13 bases separating them. CDR1 is MNHNY, CDR2 SVGAGI, per germline (reference sequence). The CDR3 DNA follows: TGTGCCAGCAGTTATGGCGGGGACGGGTACGAGCAGTACTTC. Its protein product is CASSYGGDGYEQYF.

This sequence joins TRBV29-1 and TRBJ1-1; no definite D call. There are 10 residues in the CDR3. V lost 5 bases, J lost 3 bases, and 4 bases lay in between. Germline CDR1 reads SQVTM; CDR2 reads ANQGSEA. Written as DNA, the CDR3 is TGCAGCGTTTCGCACACTGAAGCTTTCTTT. Protein sequence: CSVSHTEAFF. The full variable domain, with the rest looked up from reference TRBV29-1 and TRBJ1-1, is SAVISQKPSRDICQRGTSLTIQCQVDSQVTMMFWYRQQPGQSLTLIATANQGSEATYESGFVIDKFPISRPNLTFSTLTVSNMSPEDSSIYLCSVSHTEAFFGQGTRLTVV.

A few counts support this clonotype. The chain uses TRBV29-1 and TRBJ2-1; 11 bases match TRBD2. This CDR3 is built from 15 residues. Trimming removed 6 bases from V and 4 bases from J; junction bases left unmatched: 8. Germline V lookup: CDR1 SQVTM, CDR2 ANQGSEA. Here the CDR3 reads CSVRTSGRSYNEQFF. The CDR3 DNA sequence: TGCAGCGTCCGCACTAGCGGGAGATCGTACAATGAGCAGTTCTTC.

The CDR3 spells CSASSSRGGLVETQYF. For the CDR3, the DNA is TGCAGTGCTAGCTCCTCGCGGGGGGGCCTTGTTGAGACCCAGTACTTC. V gene TRBV20-1 combines with J gene TRBJ2-5, with 9 bases matching TRBD2. The J segment lost 5 bases and the V segment lost 3 bases, leaving 13 bases of the junction unmatched. Germline CDR1 is DFQATT and CDR2 is SNEGSKA (reference sequence). The CDR3 runs to 16 residues.

This chain joins TRBV28 and TRBJ2-7; D is ambiguous. The CDR3 has 11 amino acids. Germline CDR1 MDHEN, CDR2 SYDVKM. V was clipped by 6 bases and J by 4 bases, with 7 bases between them. The CDR3 reads CASSWAYEQYF. CDR3 nucleotide sequence: TGTGCCAGCAGCTGGGCGTACGAGCAGTACTTC.

This chain links TRBV20-1 with TRBJ2-7; D gene unclear. This CDR3 is built from 13 residues. V was pared by 0 bases and J by 3 bases, with 9 bases between. Germline V gives CDR1 DFQATT, CDR2 SNEGSKA (reference sequence). DNA of the CDR3: TGCAGTGCTAGAGATCGAGCTAGCTACGAGCAGTACTTC. Translating gives CSARDRASYEQYF.

There are a few counts of this clonotype. This rearrangement joins TRBV7-9 to TRBJ1-2; 10 bases are shared with TRBD1. The CDR3 spans 15 residues. J was trimmed by 7 bases and V by 1 base; bases with no gene match: 6. Germline CDR1 and CDR2: SEHNR and FQNEAQ (reference sequence). CDR3 residues: CASSLEEGQGSGYTF. The CDR3 coding sequence is TGTGCCAGCAGCTTAGAGGAGGGACAGGGGTCTGGCTACACCTTC.

This clonotype showed up many times. The chain combines TRBV7-2 with TRBJ2-5; 10 bases agree with TRBD2. V trimming: 2 bases; J trimming: 3 bases; junction bases outside the gene matches: 0. The CDR3 length is 14 residues. The V gene's germline CDR1 is SGHTA and CDR2 FQGNSA. DNA of the CDR3: TGTGCCAGCAGCTTAACTAGCGGGGAAGAGACCCAGTACTTC. Protein product: CASSLTSGEETQYF.

This clonotype has ten or more counts. The chain employs TRBV5-4 and TRBJ2-7; no firm D call. The CDR3 length is 14 residues. Trimming took 0 bases from V and 3 from J, leaving 10 bases between them. Germline CDR1 reads SGHNT; CDR2 reads YYREEE (reference sequence). The chain's CDR3 is CASSLETGLYEQYF. The CDR3 nucleotides are TGTGCCAGCAGCTTGGAGACTGGTCTCTACGAGCAGTACTTC.

The chain is built from TRBV27 and TRBJ1-3; a possible D gene is TRBD1 (5 bases). Deletions cut 3 bases from V and 0 bases from J, with 9 bases between. Germline V gene data show CDR1 as MNHEY and CDR2 as SMNVEV (reference sequence). The CDR3 covers 15 residues. The CDR3 bases are TGTGCCAGCAGTTTCGGGGCGAGCTCTGGAAACACCATATATTTT. This encodes CASSFGASSGNTIYF.

Regarding this clonotype: A read error may be the cause here, since a much bigger clone is one base away. The J gene is TRBJ2-7, the V gene TRBV7-3; D is perhaps TRBD2 (6 bases). CDR3 size: 15 residues. CDR1 is SGHTA and CDR2 is FQGTGA in the germline V gene. The CDR3, as DNA: TGTGCCGGCAGCTTAGCCGGCGGGGACTCCTACGAGCAGTACTTC. Protein product: CAGSLAGGDSYEQYF.

This clonotype was found many times. The CDR3 region has the DNA TGCAGTGCTAGAGAGAGACAGGGAGATCAGCCCCAGCATTTT. Its protein product is CSARERQGDQPQHF. The V call is TRBV20-1, the J call TRBJ1-5, with TRBD1 identical over 7 bases. CDR1 and CDR2 from the germline V gene are DFQATT and SNEGSKA (reference sequence). This CDR3 is built from 14 residues. V shed 0 bases and J 5 bases; nucleotides not matched to a gene: 4.

This clonotype was counted a few times. The rearrangement uses TRBV7-9 and TRBJ2-7; no reliable D call. The germline gives CDR1 SEHNR, CDR2 FQNEAQ (reference sequence). This CDR3 comprises 12 residues. The ends were cut back, 3 bases at V and 6 bases at J, with 9 bases in the middle. The chain's CDR3 is CASSLYQPEQYF. CDR3 nucleotide sequence: TGTGCCAGCAGCTTGTATCAGCCCGAGCAGTACTTC.